The clone carrying this T cell receptor beta chain has only one observation. The Seattle site enrolled patients during active infection and followed them longitudinally. The entry originates in a study of blood T cell repertoires in COVID-19. Original data processing: Nucleated cell counts were estimated from reference gene primer amplification. The protocol was immunoSEQ multiplex PCR, while the TCRdb copy is restricted to in-frame clones and leaves out a portion. V and J calls and clone size are as listed in that table; D and trimming were resolved from the DNA. Of roughly 300,000 clones listed, roughly 90% are singletons. The germline V gene has CDR1 ENHRY and CDR2 SYGVKD. V was clipped by 8 bases and J by 4 bases; unmatched bases: 4. The CDR3 totals 14 residues.

This TCR came from a woman aged 30 to 39 with COVID-19, enrolled during active disease. The rearrangement joins TRBV10-3 to TRBJ2-2; 10 bases are shared with TRBD2. Sequenced sample: peripheral blood. The CDR3 sequence is CAIGLAGATGELFF. The CDR3 coding sequence is TGTGCCATCGGCCTAGCGGGAGCCACCGGGGAGCTGTTTTTT.